The rows below give T cell receptor beta chains drawn from one sample of a study of radiation and T cells in renal cell carcinoma. TCRdb keeps only in-frame clones here, not all; method: immunoSEQ multiplex PCR. The sample lists roughly 150,000 clones; approximately 86% were seen once. The starting material was blood, obtained from a patient whose treatment included radiotherapy and nephrectomy. These TCRs come from a woman between 45 and 60 years old with renal cell carcinoma. The CDR3 runs from the conserved cysteine through the conserved F or W. Each record gives: V gene, clone size, D gene, J gene, CDR3 DNA, CDR3 protein. D genes are given only for firm matches. Size tells how often a clone was seen (once, few, many) or the class of an expanded clone, and some rows leave it out.

V: TRBV6-1; size: NA; D: NA; J: TRBJ2-3; DNA: TGTGCCAGTCGCGCCAGCACAGATACGCAGTATTTT; CDR3: CASRASTDTQYF
V: TRBV19; size: once; D: TRBD2; J: TRBJ2-5; DNA: TGTGCCAGTTCTAGCGGCGAATTTGGCGGGGCGGAGACCCAGTACTTC; CDR3: CASSSGEFGGAETQYF
V: TRBV2; size: NA; D: TRBD1; J: TRBJ2-2; DNA: TGTGCCAGAACTCCAGGGGGAACCGGGGAGCTGTTTTTT; CDR3: CARTPGGTGELFF
V: TRBV10-1; size: NA; D: NA; J: TRBJ2-7; DNA: TGCGCCAGCAGTGAGGGGGGCCGGGGTCGGGTGCAGTACTTC; CDR3: CASSEGGRGRVQYF
V: TRBV7-2; size: NA; D: TRBD2; J: TRBJ2-1; DNA: TGTGCCAGCAGCTATCGGGGGGGCTCCTACAATGAGCAGTTCTTC; CDR3: CASSYRGGSYNEQFF
V: TRBV5-1; size: NA; D: NA; J: TRBJ2-5; DNA: TGCGCCAGCAGCTTGGGGCAGCCGTGGGAGACCCAGTACTTC; CDR3: CASSLGQPWETQYF
V: TRBV7-2; size: NA; D: NA; J: TRBJ1-5; DNA: TGTGCCAGCAGCTTAAGCTCGGGGCAGGTCCCGAAGCCCCAGCATTTT; CDR3: CASSLSSGQVPKPQHF
V: TRBV15; size: few; D: TRBD1; J: TRBJ1-5; DNA: TGTGCCACCAGCAGAGATAGGCAGGGGGCGATCCAGCCCCAGCATTTT; CDR3: CATSRDRQGAIQPQHF
V: TRBV7-9; size: NA; D: TRBD2; J: TRBJ2-2; DNA: TGTGCCAGCAGCTTAGTAGGCGGGGGTCTAATCACCGGGGAGCTGTTTTTT; CDR3: CASSLVGGGLITGELFF
V: TRBV18; size: NA; D: NA; J: TRBJ2-1; DNA: TGTGCCAGCTCACCGAAGGGGGGGCCCCAGTCCTACAATGAGCAGTTCTTC; CDR3: CASSPKGGPQSYNEQFF
V: TRBV2; size: NA; D: NA; J: TRBJ1-1; DNA: TGTGCCAGCAGCCAGGACGGGAACACTGAAGCTTTCTTT; CDR3: CASSQDGNTEAFF
V: TRBV7-2; size: NA; D: TRBD1; J: TRBJ1-5; DNA: TGTGCCAGCAGCTTAGGGGACAGTCTCAATCAGCCCCAGCATTTT; CDR3: CASSLGDSLNQPQHF
V: TRBV19; size: NA; D: TRBD2; J: TRBJ2-1; DNA: TGTGCCACCAAGGACTTCAGCGGGGGCTCCTACAATGAGCAGTTCTTC; CDR3: CATKDFSGGSYNEQFF
V: TRBV19; size: NA; D: NA; J: TRBJ1-1; DNA: TGTGCCAGTTCACGCGGGGATTGGTACACTGAAGCTTTCTTT; CDR3: CASSRGDWYTEAFF
V: TRBV18; size: NA; D: NA; J: TRBJ1-1; DNA: TGTGCCAGCTCACCGGCTGCGGGGGGCGCGGGCACTGAAGCTTTCTTT; CDR3: CASSPAAGGAGTEAFF
V: TRBV19; size: NA; D: NA; J: TRBJ1-2; DNA: TGTGCCAGTAGTATAGATACAGGGTACTATGGCTACACCTTC; CDR3: CASSIDTGYYGYTF
V: TRBV7-8; size: NA; D: NA; J: TRBJ2-2; DNA: TGTGCCAGCAGCTCCACAGGGAACACCGGGGAGCTGTTTTTT; CDR3: CASSSTGNTGELFF
V: TRBV2; size: NA; D: TRBD1; J: TRBJ1-2; DNA: TGTGCCAGCAGTGAAGGGGGACAGCTATATGGCTACACCTTC; CDR3: CASSEGGQLYGYTF
V: TRBV2; size: NA; D: NA; J: TRBJ1-5; DNA: TGTGCCAGCAGTAGGACCTCAGCTAGTAATCAGCCCCAGCATTTT; CDR3: CASSRTSASNQPQHF
V: TRBV7-3; size: NA; D: NA; J: TRBJ1-1; DNA: TGTGCCCTTGTAGGTGTACGAGCTGAAGCTTTCTTT; CDR3: CALVGVRAEAFF
V: TRBV28; size: NA; D: NA; J: TRBJ1-6; DNA: TGTGCCAGCAGTATTTGGGGTCGGTCCTATAATTCACCCCTCCACTTT; CDR3: CASSIWGRSYNSPLHF
V: TRBV9; size: NA; D: NA; J: TRBJ2-5; DNA: TGTGCCAGCAGCGTAGTCGGGGGAGAGACCCAGTACTTC; CDR3: CASSVVGGETQYF
V: TRBV5-5; size: NA; D: TRBD2; J: TRBJ2-7; DNA: TGTGCCAGCAGCTTGGGGACTAGCGGGTATAGCTCCTACGAGCAGTACTTC; CDR3: CASSLGTSGYSSYEQYF
V: TRBV9; size: few; D: TRBD1; J: TRBJ1-1; DNA: TGTGCCAGCAGCGTAGGGGACAGACAGAACACTGAAGCTTTCTTT; CDR3: CASSVGDRQNTEAFF
V: TRBV10-3; size: NA; D: NA; J: TRBJ2-5; DNA: TGTGCCATCAGTGAGTCATGGGTTGAAGAGACCCAGTACTTC; CDR3: CAISESWVEETQYF
V: TRBV10-2; size: NA; D: NA; J: TRBJ1-5; DNA: TGCGCCAGCAGTGAGTCATGGGGGTGGGTTCAGCCCCAGCATTTT; CDR3: CASSESWGWVQPQHF
V: TRBV25-1; size: NA; D: NA; J: TRBJ1-2; DNA: TGTGCCAGCCGAGGTTCAGGGGCGGATGGCTACACCTTC; CDR3: CASRGSGADGYTF
V: TRBV4-3; size: NA; D: NA; J: TRBJ2-3; DNA: TGCGCCAGCAGCTATTCACAGGGAAACACAGATACGCAGTATTTT; CDR3: CASSYSQGNTDTQYF
V: TRBV9; size: NA; D: NA; J: TRBJ1-1; DNA: TGTGCCAGCAGCGTAGTGCTTGGACATTACACTGAAGCTTTCTTT; CDR3: CASSVVLGHYTEAFF
V: TRBV6-5; size: NA; D: NA; J: TRBJ1-1; DNA: TGTGCCAGCAACCTACAGGGTAGCACTGAAGCTTTCTTT; CDR3: CASNLQGSTEAFF
V: TRBV7-2; size: NA; D: NA; J: TRBJ1-6; DNA: TGTGCCAGCAGTTTAGATAATTCACCCCTCCACTTT; CDR3: CASSLDNSPLHF
V: TRBV6-1; size: NA; D: TRBD2; J: TRBJ2-3; DNA: TGTGCCAGCAGTGGGAGCGGGGGGCTAACCCGCACAGATACGCAGTATTTT; CDR3: CASSGSGGLTRTDTQYF
V: TRBV11-1; size: once; D: NA; J: TRBJ2-7; DNA: TGTGCCAGCAGCTTAGACAACTACGAGCAGTACTTC; CDR3: CASSLDNYEQYF
V: TRBV5-6; size: NA; D: NA; J: TRBJ2-1; DNA: TGTGCCAGCAGTGGGGGTTGGGTCTATGAGCAGTTCTTC; CDR3: CASSGGWVYEQFF
V: TRBV7-9; size: NA; D: NA; J: TRBJ1-6; DNA: TGTGCCAGCATGAGTGGAAGCTCCTATAATTCACCCCTCCACTTT; CDR3: CASMSGSSYNSPLHF
V: TRBV4-3; size: NA; D: TRBD1; J: TRBJ1-2; DNA: TGCGCCAGCAGCCAAGATGAAAACAGGGGTTACTATGGCTACACCTTC; CDR3: CASSQDENRGYYGYTF
V: TRBV4-1; size: NA; D: NA; J: TRBJ2-5; DNA: TGCGCCAGCAGCCAAGGGCTTAGGACGCCAACCATACAAGAGACCCAGTACTTC; CDR3: CASSQGLRTPTIQETQYF
V: TRBV6-5; size: NA; D: NA; J: TRBJ1-2; DNA: TGTGCCAGCAGTTACTTGACAGACGGTGGTGGTGGCTACACCTTC; CDR3: CASSYLTDGGGGYTF
V: TRBV6-1; size: NA; D: NA; J: TRBJ2-5; DNA: TGTGCCAGCAGGGAGTCGGGTACGGAGACCCAGTACTTC; CDR3: CASRESGTETQYF
V: TRBV2; size: NA; D: NA; J: TRBJ1-5; DNA: TGTGCCATCGCAGGGGATAGCAATCAGCCCCAGCATTTT; CDR3: CAIAGDSNQPQHF
V: TRBV7-2; size: many; D: NA; J: TRBJ2-1; DNA: TGTGCCAGCAGCTTACGTAGCCGGAATGAGCAGTTCTTC; CDR3: CASSLRSRNEQFF
V: TRBV7-8; size: NA; D: TRBD1; J: TRBJ1-1; DNA: TGTGCCAGCAGCTTTAGCCGACAGGGGGCGAGGGTGACTGAAGCTTTCTTT; CDR3: CASSFSRQGARVTEAFF
V: TRBV5-1; size: NA; D: TRBD2; J: TRBJ2-3; DNA: TGCGCCAGCACTAGCGGGGGACCCCCTAGCACAGATACGCAGTATTTT; CDR3: CASTSGGPPSTDTQYF
V: TRBV5-8; size: NA; D: NA; J: TRBJ2-5; DNA: TGTGCCAGCTCCTTTGGTCGGGGGCCCGGACTCCAAGAGACCCAGTACTTC; CDR3: CASSFGRGPGLQETQYF
V: TRBV10-3; size: NA; D: TRBD2; J: TRBJ2-5; DNA: TGTGCCATCAGTCCGGGACTAGCGGGAGAGACCCAGTACTTC; CDR3: CAISPGLAGETQYF
V: TRBV15; size: NA; D: NA; J: TRBJ1-6; DNA: TGTGCCACCAGCAGAGGGAACGTTTTCGATTCACCCCTCCACTTT; CDR3: CATSRGNVFDSPLHF
V: TRBV5-4; size: once; D: NA; J: TRBJ1-1; DNA: TGTGCCAGCAGCTTGAGTCTCTTGGGAGGATCTGAAGCTTTCTTT; CDR3: CASSLSLLGGSEAFF
V: TRBV5-4; size: once; D: NA; J: TRBJ1-1; DNA: TGTGCCAGCCGGCCTGATATGTCGGGCAGTGAAGCTTTCTTT; CDR3: CASRPDMSGSEAFF
V: TRBV6-5; size: NA; D: NA; J: TRBJ2-2; DNA: TGTGCCAGCAGTTACTTCAGTGGCAGCAACACCGGGGAGCTGTTTTTT; CDR3: CASSYFSGSNTGELFF